The clone carrying this T cell receptor (beta chain) was recorded only once. The data stem from a study of T cell responses to AZD1222 COVID-19 vaccine. The ends were cut back, 5 bases at V and 3 bases at J, with 14 bases in the middle. Looked up from germline, CDR1 is SEHNR and CDR2 is FQNEAQ (reference sequence). This CDR3 spans 15 amino acids. Assay used: immunoSEQ multiplex PCR; TCRdb lists only in-frame clones, some missing. The profile covers tens of thousands of clones, with 86% appearing a single time and roughly 8.7% taken by the ten largest. The clonotype was recovered from an adult in good health. This sequence joins TRBV7-9 and TRBJ1-5, with D uncertain. The specimen comprised peripheral blood, sampled on day 0 of AZD1222 vaccination. The CDR3 DNA reads as TGTGCCAGCAGCCCGACTGGAAGTTCCAATCAGCCCCAGCATTTT. Translating gives CASSPTGSSNQPQHF.